This entry concerns a single T cell receptor beta chain. The antigen remains undetermined. The sample is drawn from a study of T cells in Graves' hyperthyroidism and ophthalmopathy. Study results and caveats: Among clonotypes expanded in thyroid above 0.001, most were also found in blood.

The junction had 4 bases not matched to a gene; V was cut back by 1 base and J by 5 bases. Per the germline V gene, CDR1 is SGHRS and CDR2 is YFSETQ. The CDR3 contains 15 residues. Progressors' blood was drawn at hyperthyroidism diagnosis, before ophthalmopathy symptoms. What was amplified from RNA transcripts were TCR beta CDR3 regions. First-round RT-PCR of the TCR CDR3 relied on the HTBI primer set. TCRdb re-called the multiplex PCR reads with MiXCR, one entry per CDR3 protein. The table shows roughly 500,000 distinct CDR3 sequences, with around 13% occurring only once. V and J are TRBV5-1 and TRBJ2-1, with 9 bases identical to TRBD1. The source is a woman in her twenties or thirties with Graves' hyperthyroidism that later progressed to Graves' ophthalmopathy. The sample comprised blood. CDR3 amino acids: CASSLLQGADNEQFF. The CDR3 DNA is TGCGCCAGCAGCTTGCTACAGGGGGCGGACAATGAGCAGTTCTTC. Full variable domain (remainder filled in from reference TRBV5-1 and TRBJ2-1): KAGVTQTPRYLIKTRGQQVTLSCSPISGHRSVSWYQQTPGQGLQFLFEYFSETQRNKGNFPGRFSGRQFSNSRSEMNVSTLELGDSALYLCASSLLQGADNEQFFGPGTRLTVL.